This T cell receptor beta chain was profiled in a study of control samples from healthy donors and cancer patients. Sequencing was performed with immunoSEQ multiplex PCR; in TCRdb, only in-frame clones are kept and a portion is missing. The data show 75,000 to 95,000 clones, 90% seen once. The CDR3 runs to 15 residues. Trimming pared 1 base from V and 7 bases from J, leaving 17 bases between. Germline V CDR1 and CDR2: SGDLS, YYNGEE. This chain uses TRBV9 with TRBJ1-2; a possible D gene is TRBD1 (5 bases). The source material was blood. This TCR was recovered from a woman under 30 in good health. CDR3 sequence: CASSVPKEGGTGYTF. The CDR3 DNA sequence: TGTGCCAGCAGCGTACCCAAGGAGGGCGGGACTGGCTACACCTTC.